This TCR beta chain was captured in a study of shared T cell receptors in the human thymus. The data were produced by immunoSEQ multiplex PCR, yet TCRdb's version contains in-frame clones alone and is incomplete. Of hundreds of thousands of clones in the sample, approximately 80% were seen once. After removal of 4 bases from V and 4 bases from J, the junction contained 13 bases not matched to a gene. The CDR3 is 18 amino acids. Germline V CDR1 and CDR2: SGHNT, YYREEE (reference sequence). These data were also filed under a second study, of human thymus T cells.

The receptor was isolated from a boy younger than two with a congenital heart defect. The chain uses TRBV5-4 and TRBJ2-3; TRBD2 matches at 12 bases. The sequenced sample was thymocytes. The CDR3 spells CASSPGWASGRVADTQYF. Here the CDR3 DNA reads TGTGCCAGCAGCCCTGGTTGGGCTAGCGGGAGGGTTGCAGATACGCAGTATTTT.